The present T cell receptor (beta chain) was sequenced within a study of blood T cell repertoires in COVID-19. Across the whole study: The origin of the acute and convalescent COVID-19 samples was the United States, Italy and Spain. Sample material is recorded as cDNA or gDNA derived from T cells, B-cell-depleted T cells, or PBMCs.

The junction had 7 bases not matched to a gene; V was cut back by 5 bases and J by 6 bases. Germline CDR1 is LNHDA and CDR2 is SQIVND (reference sequence). The CDR3 is 15 amino acids. Under the authors' procedure: Researchers report that nucleated cell counts were estimated from reference gene primer amplification. The data were produced by immunoSEQ multiplex PCR, yet TCRdb's version contains in-frame clones alone and is incomplete. V and J calls and clone size come straight from that table; D and trimming were deduced from the DNA. The sample holds over 100,000 clones, approximately 90% seen once. The sequence was collected from a man aged 35 to 55 with acute or convalescent COVID-19. The material sequenced was peripheral blood. This chain links TRBV19 with TRBJ1-4; 9 nucleotides line up with TRBD1. The DNA for the CDR3 is TGTGCCAGTAGTGTGGGACAGGGAGATCATGAAAAACTGTTTTTT. Translated: CASSVGQGDHEKLFF.